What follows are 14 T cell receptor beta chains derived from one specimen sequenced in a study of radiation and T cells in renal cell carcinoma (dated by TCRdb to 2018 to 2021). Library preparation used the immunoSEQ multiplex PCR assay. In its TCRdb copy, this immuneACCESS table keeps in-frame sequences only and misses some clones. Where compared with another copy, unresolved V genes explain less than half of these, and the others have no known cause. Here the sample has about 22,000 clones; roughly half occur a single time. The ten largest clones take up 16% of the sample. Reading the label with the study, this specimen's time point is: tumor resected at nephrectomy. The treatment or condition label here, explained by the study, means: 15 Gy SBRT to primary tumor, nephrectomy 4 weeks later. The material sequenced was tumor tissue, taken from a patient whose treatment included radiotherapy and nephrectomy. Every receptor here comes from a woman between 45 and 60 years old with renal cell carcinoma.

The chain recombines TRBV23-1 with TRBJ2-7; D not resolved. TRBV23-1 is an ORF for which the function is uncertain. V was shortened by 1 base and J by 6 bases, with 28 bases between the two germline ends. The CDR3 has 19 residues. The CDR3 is CASSQLYGVIPLPVGEQYF. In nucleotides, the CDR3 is TGCGCCAGCAGTCAATTGTATGGCGTTATACCGCTGCCGGTGGGCGAGCAGTACTTC.

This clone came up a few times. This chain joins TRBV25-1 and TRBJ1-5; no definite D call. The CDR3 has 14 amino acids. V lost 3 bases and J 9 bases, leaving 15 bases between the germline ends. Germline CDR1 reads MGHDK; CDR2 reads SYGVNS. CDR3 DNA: TGTGCCAGCAGTGAGGCCACTGAGGTGTCGCCCCAGCATTTT. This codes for CASSEATEVSPQHF.

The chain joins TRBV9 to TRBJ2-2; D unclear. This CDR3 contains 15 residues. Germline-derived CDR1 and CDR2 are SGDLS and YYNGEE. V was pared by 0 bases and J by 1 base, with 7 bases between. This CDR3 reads CASSVGHRNTGELFF. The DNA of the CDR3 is TGTGCCAGCAGCGTAGGCCACAGGAACACCGGGGAGCTGTTTTTT.

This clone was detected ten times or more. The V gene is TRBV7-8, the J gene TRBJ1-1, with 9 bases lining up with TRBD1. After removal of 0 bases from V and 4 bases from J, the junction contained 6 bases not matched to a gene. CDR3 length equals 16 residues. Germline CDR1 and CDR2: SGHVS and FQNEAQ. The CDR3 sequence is CASSLAGDRDSTEAFF. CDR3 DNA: TGTGCCAGCAGCTTAGCCGGGGACAGGGATAGCACTGAAGCTTTCTTT.

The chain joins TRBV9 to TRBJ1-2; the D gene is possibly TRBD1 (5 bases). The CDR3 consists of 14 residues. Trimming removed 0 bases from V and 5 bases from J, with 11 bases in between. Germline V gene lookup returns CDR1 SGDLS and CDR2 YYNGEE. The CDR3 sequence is CASSVGQGFYGYTF. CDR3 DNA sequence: TGTGCCAGCAGCGTAGGTCAGGGATTTTATGGCTACACCTTC. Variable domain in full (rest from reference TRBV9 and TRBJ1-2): DSGVTQTPKHLITATGQRVTLRCSPRSGDLSVYWYQQSLDQGLQFLIQYYNGEERAKGNILERFSAQQFPDLHSELNLSSLELGDSALYFCASSVGQGFYGYTFGSGTRLTVV.

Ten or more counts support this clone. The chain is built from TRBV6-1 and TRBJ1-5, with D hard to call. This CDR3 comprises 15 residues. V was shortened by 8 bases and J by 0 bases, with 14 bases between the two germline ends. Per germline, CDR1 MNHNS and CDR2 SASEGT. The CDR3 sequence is CASSWTADSNQPQHF. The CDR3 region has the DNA TGTGCCAGCTCCTGGACGGCCGATAGCAATCAGCCCCAGCATTTT.

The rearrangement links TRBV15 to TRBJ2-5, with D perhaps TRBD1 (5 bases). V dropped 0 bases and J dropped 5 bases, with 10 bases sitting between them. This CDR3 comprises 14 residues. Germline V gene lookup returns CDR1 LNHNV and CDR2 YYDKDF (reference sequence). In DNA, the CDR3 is TGTGCCACCAGCAGAGATGGCGCAGGGGAGACCCAGTACTTC. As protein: CATSRDGAGETQYF.

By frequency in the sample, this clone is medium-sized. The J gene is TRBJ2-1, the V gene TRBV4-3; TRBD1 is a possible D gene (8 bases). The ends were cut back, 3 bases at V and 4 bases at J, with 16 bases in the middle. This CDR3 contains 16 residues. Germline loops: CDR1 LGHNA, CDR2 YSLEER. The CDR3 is CASSQSTGGVYNEQFF. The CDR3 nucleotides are TGCGCCAGCAGCCAGTCAACAGGGGGGGTTTACAATGAGCAGTTCTTC.

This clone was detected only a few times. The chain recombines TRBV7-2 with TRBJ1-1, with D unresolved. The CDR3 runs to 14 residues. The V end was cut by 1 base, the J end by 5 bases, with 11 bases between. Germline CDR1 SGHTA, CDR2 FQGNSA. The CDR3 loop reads CASSLDGWRTEAFF. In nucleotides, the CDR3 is TGTGCCAGCAGCTTAGATGGTTGGAGGACTGAAGCTTTCTTT.

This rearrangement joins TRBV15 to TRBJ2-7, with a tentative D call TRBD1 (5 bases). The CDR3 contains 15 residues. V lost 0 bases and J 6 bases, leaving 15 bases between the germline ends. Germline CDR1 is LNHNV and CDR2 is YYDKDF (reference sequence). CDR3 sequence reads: CATSREWGRQAEQYF. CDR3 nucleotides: TGTGCCACCAGCAGAGAGTGGGGCCGGCAGGCCGAGCAGTACTTC.

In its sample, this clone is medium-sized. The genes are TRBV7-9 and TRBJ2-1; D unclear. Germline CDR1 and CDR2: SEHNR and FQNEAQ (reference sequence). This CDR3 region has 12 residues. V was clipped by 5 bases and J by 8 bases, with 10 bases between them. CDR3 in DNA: TGTGCCAGCAGCCCGGGTACCGATGAGCAGTTCTTC. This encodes CASSPGTDEQFF.

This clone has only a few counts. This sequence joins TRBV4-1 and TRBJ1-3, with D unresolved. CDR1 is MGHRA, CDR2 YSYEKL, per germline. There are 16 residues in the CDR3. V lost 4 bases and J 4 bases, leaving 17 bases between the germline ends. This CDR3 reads CASSLLWGINGNTIYF. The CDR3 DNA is TGCGCCAGCAGCCTCCTGTGGGGTATTAACGGAAACACCATATATTTT.

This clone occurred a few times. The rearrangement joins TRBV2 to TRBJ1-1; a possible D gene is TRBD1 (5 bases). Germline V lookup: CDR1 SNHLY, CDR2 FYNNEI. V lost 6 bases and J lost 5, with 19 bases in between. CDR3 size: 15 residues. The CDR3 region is CASRQRAGLGTEAFF. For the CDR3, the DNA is TGTGCCAGCAGGCAGCGGGCAGGGTTGGGGACTGAAGCTTTCTTT.

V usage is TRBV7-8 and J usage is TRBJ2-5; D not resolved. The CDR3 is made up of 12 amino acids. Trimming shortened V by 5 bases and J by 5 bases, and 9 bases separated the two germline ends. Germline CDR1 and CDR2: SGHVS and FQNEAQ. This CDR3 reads CASSPAVETQYF. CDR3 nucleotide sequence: TGTGCCAGCAGCCCGGCTGTCGAGACCCAGTACTTC.